This TCR beta chain stems from a study of blood T cell repertoires in COVID-19. Study in general: Acute and convalescent COVID-19 samples came from the United States, Italy and Spain. The analysed material was cDNA or gDNA that came from T cells, B-cell-depleted T cells, or PBMCs.

Original handling: Amplified reference gene primers provided the basis for estimating nucleated cell counts. Measured with immunoSEQ multiplex PCR; TCRdb has only the in-frame clones, and not every one. The V and J calls and clone size come from that table; D and trimming were worked out from the DNA. This table has about 76,000 clones, over 80% appearing once. In germline, CDR1 is SEHNR, CDR2 FQNEAQ (reference sequence). The CDR3 length is 15 residues. The V and J ends lost 5 bases and 0 bases, in that order; junction bases with no gene match: 4. This clonotype originated in a man in his fifties with active COVID-19. The chain recombines TRBV7-9 with TRBJ1-1; 9 bases are a match to TRBD1. The sequenced sample consisted of peripheral blood. CDR3 amino acids: CASSVGQGMNTEAFF. The CDR3 coding sequence is TGTGCCAGCAGCGTAGGACAGGGGATGAACACTGAAGCTTTCTTT.